These 29 T cell receptor beta chains share one sample of origin, sequenced in a study of OX40 agonist ivuxolimab in advanced cancers. The table came from immunoSEQ multiplex PCR; TCRdb's copy has only in-frame clones and leaves some out. The sample consists of about 18,000 clones, 72% of them appearing once. Sequenced material: CD4+ or CD8+ T cells sorted from blood, taken in a trial of the OX40 agonist ivuxolimab. The receptors derive from an adult with an advanced solid tumor such as melanoma, head and neck, liver or kidney cancer.

The chain is built from TRBV28 and TRBJ1-1; D unresolved. The V end lost 4 bases, the J end lost 8 bases, and 8 bases lay between the germline ends. The CDR3 consists of 11 residues. Per germline, CDR1 MDHEN and CDR2 SYDVKM. The CDR3 DNA reads TGTGCCAGCAGTTATTACCTGGAAGCTTTCTTT. Protein: CASSYYLEAFF.

This clone has only one observation. The V call is TRBV7-3, the J call TRBJ2-1; D ambiguous. CDR1 and CDR2 (germline): SGHTA, FQGTGA. The V end lost 2 bases, the J end lost 4 bases, and 6 bases lay between the germline ends. The CDR3 spans 13 residues. The CDR3 is CASSLFGYNEQFF. Written as DNA, the CDR3 is TGTGCCAGCAGCTTATTTGGGTACAATGAGCAGTTCTTC.

The chain employs TRBV27 and TRBJ2-7, with D perhaps TRBD2 (5 bases). This CDR3 contains 15 residues. Germline V gives CDR1 MNHEY, CDR2 SMNVEV (reference sequence). Trimming took 7 bases from V and 0 from J, leaving 16 bases between them. The CDR3 DNA reads as TGTGCCAGCACTCGACTTGAGGGCAGCTCCTACGAGCAGTACTTC. Protein product: CASTRLEGSSYEQYF.

The chain couples TRBV19 to TRBJ2-7; 10 nucleotides agree with TRBD2. The CDR3 covers 18 residues. Unmatched junction bases numbered 10, after V lost 2 bases and J lost 0 bases. CDR1 LNHDA and CDR2 SQIVND come from the germline V gene (reference sequence). CDR3 protein: CASSIRGRTSGVSYEQYF. In DNA form, the CDR3 reads TGTGCCAGTAGTATACGGGGCCGTACTAGCGGGGTCTCCTACGAGCAGTACTTC.

This clone was observed a handful of times. Other DNA sequences in the same sample also yield this CDR3. The rearrangement joins TRBV19 to TRBJ1-1; a possible D gene is TRBD1 (5 bases). The V gene lost 7 bases and the J gene lost 3 bases, with 9 bases spanning the gap. CDR1 LNHDA and CDR2 SQIVND come from the germline V gene (reference sequence). The CDR3 totals 12 residues. For the CDR3, the DNA is TGTGCCAGTAAATGGGGGGACACTGAAGCTTTCTTT. Translation: CASKWGDTEAFF.

The rearrangement joins TRBV14 to TRBJ2-7; D gene uncertain. From germline, CDR1 is SGHDN and CDR2 FVKESK. Trimming took 1 base from V and 0 from J, leaving 10 bases between them. The CDR3 has 15 residues. DNA for the CDR3: TGTGCCAGCAGCCAAGGGGTCCTGAGCTCCTACGAGCAGTACTTC. This translates into CASSQGVLSSYEQYF.

The rearrangement uses TRBV6-5 and TRBJ1-1, with D possibly being TRBD1 (6 bases). The germline V and J ends were trimmed by 7 bases and 0 bases, with 15 bases remaining between them. The CDR3 is made up of 15 amino acids. Germline assignment: CDR1 MNHEY and CDR2 SVGAGI. As DNA, the CDR3 is TGTGCCAGCACCGAGGGGGGCGATCTGAACACTGAAGCTTTCTTT. Encoded protein: CASTEGGDLNTEAFF.

This clone has only one observation. V is TRBV7-3 and J is TRBJ2-1; no definite D call. The CDR3 spans 14 residues. CDR1 is SGHTA, CDR2 FQGTGA, per germline. The V and J ends lost 4 bases and 0 bases respectively, with 7 bases between them. The CDR3 DNA sequence: TGTGCCAGCAGCTCGGTGGGCTCCTACAATGAGCAGTTCTTC. The encoded protein is CASSSVGSYNEQFF.

The chain joins TRBV2 to TRBJ1-6, with TRBD1 as a possible D gene (5 bases). CDR1 is SNHLY, CDR2 FYNNEI, per germline. V gave up 6 bases and J gave up 7 bases, with 19 bases separating them. CDR3 size: 16 residues. CDR3 residues: CASRGGGTSRNSPLHF. CDR3 sequence (DNA): TGTGCCAGCAGGGGCGGGGGGACGTCTAGGAATTCACCCCTCCACTTT.

DNA for the CDR3: TGTGCCACCAGCAGAGATTGGATCGGCGGCTACACCTTC. Translated, it gives CATSRDWIGGYTF. The genes are TRBV15 and TRBJ1-2; no clear D. V was trimmed by 0 bases and J by 8 bases, leaving 10 bases between them. In germline, CDR1 is LNHNV, CDR2 YYDKDF (reference sequence). The CDR3 is made up of 13 amino acids.

A single count supports this clone. The rearrangement links TRBV13 to TRBJ2-7; TRBD2 matches at 8 bases. CDR1 and CDR2 (germline): PRHDT, FYEKMQ (reference sequence). V was clipped by 7 bases and J by 7 bases; unmatched bases: 6. CDR3 length: 12 amino acids. The CDR3 here is CASTFPGGEQYF. The CDR3 nucleotides are TGTGCCAGCACCTTCCCGGGGGGGGAGCAGTACTTC.

This chain uses TRBV4-1 with TRBJ2-1; D tentatively reads TRBD1 or TRBD2 (5 bases each). The CDR3 sequence is 16 residues long. Germline CDR1 and CDR2: MGHRA and YSYEKL. V dropped 0 bases and J dropped 4 bases, with 13 bases sitting between them. CDR3 DNA sequence: TGCGCCAGCAGCCAAGATCCACTAGGGGCATACAATGAGCAGTTCTTC. Residues: CASSQDPLGAYNEQFF.

The chain links TRBV28 to TRBJ2-2, with a weak D call TRBD1 (7 bases). Germline loops: CDR1 MDHEN, CDR2 SYDVKM. The V gene lost 3 bases and the J gene lost 1 base, with 12 bases spanning the gap. This CDR3 is 16 amino acids long. CDR3 in amino acids: CASSLEGARNTGELFF. CDR3 DNA: TGTGCCAGCAGTTTGGAGGGGGCAAGGAACACCGGGGAGCTGTTTTTT.

This rearrangement joins TRBV5-6 to TRBJ1-2; D remains unclear. The CDR3 runs to 13 residues. Germline CDR1 SGHDT, CDR2 YYEEEE. V dropped 4 bases and J dropped 7 bases, with 14 bases sitting between them. DNA of the CDR3: TGTGCCAGCAGCCCCGACAAGAGTCTTGGCTACACCTTC. Translated, it gives CASSPDKSLGYTF.

The J gene is TRBJ2-3, the V gene TRBV6-8, with D tentatively TRBD2 (7 bases). Germline CDR1 reads MNHGY; CDR2 reads SAAAGT. The CDR3 contains 14 residues. V lost 4 bases, J lost 2 bases, and 10 bases lay in between. CDR3 in DNA: TGTGCCAGCAGTTTGGGGGGGCCCACAGATACGCAGTATTTT. The encoded protein is CASSLGGPTDTQYF.

The V and J genes are TRBV6-1 and TRBJ2-7; 10 bases agree with TRBD2. Per the germline V gene, CDR1 is MNHNS and CDR2 is SASEGT. The CDR3 consists of 17 residues. Trimming cost V 0 bases and J 2 bases; bases outside gene matches: 7. The CDR3 here is CASSEARLAGATYEQYF. Written as DNA, the CDR3 is TGTGCCAGCAGTGAAGCGCGGCTAGCGGGGGCCACCTACGAGCAGTACTTC.

This chain joins TRBV15 and TRBJ2-2, with D maybe TRBD2 (5 bases). Per the germline V gene, CDR1 is LNHNV and CDR2 is YYDKDF (reference sequence). There are 15 residues in the CDR3. Trimming took off 3 bases at V and 2 bases at J, with 10 bases between the two ends. The CDR3 sequence is CATSSRGLNTGELFF. The DNA for the CDR3 is TGTGCCACCAGCAGTAGAGGGTTAAACACCGGGGAGCTGTTTTTT.

The CDR3 protein is CASSPRKDRPYEQYF. The CDR3, as DNA: TGTGCCAGCAGCCCCCGTAAAGACCGTCCCTACGAGCAGTACTTC. The genes are TRBV11-3 and TRBJ2-7; D is unclear. The germline V gene encodes CDR1 SGHNT and CDR2 YENEEA. This CDR3 is built from 15 residues. Trimming removed 5 bases from V and 2 bases from J, with 16 bases in between.

The J gene is TRBJ2-3, the V gene TRBV7-9; D is ambiguous. The CDR3 is made up of 14 amino acids. V lost 1 base to trimming and J lost 0 bases, with 5 bases between them. Germline loops: CDR1 SEHNR, CDR2 FQNEAQ (reference sequence). The CDR3 loop is CASSLVGSTDTQYF. Written as DNA, the CDR3 is TGTGCCAGCAGCTTAGTGGGGAGCACAGATACGCAGTATTTT.

V is TRBV19 and J is TRBJ1-5; 10 nucleotides match TRBD1. CDR1 is LNHDA, CDR2 SQIVND, per germline (reference sequence). Trimming took 5 bases from V and 9 from J; bases not matched to a gene: 13. This CDR3 region has 16 residues. The CDR3 protein is CASSSFRTGGRPPQHF. CDR3 DNA: TGTGCCAGTAGTTCCTTCCGGACAGGGGGGCGGCCGCCCCAGCATTTT. Supplemented by reference TRBV19 and TRBJ1-5, the full variable domain reads DGGITQSPKYLFRKEGQNVTLSCEQNLNHDAMYWYRQDPGQGLRLIYYSQIVNDFQKGDIAEGYSVSREKKESFPLTVTSAQKNPTAFYLCASSSFRTGGRPPQHFGDGTRLSIL.

The V gene is TRBV11-2, the J gene TRBJ2-7, with D tentatively TRBD1 (6 bases). CDR3 size: 14 residues. Trimming stripped 5 bases from V and 2 bases from J, with 13 bases between. Germline CDR1 and CDR2: SGHAT and FQNNGV. CDR3 nucleotide sequence: TGTGCCAGCAGCAAAAGGGGGAGACCCTACGAGCAGTACTTC. It codes for CASSKRGRPYEQYF.

V and J are TRBV5-1 and TRBJ2-2; no firm D call. V was shortened by 2 bases and J by 3 bases, with 11 bases between the two germline ends. CDR1 and CDR2 (germline): SGHRS, YFSETQ. The CDR3 runs to 15 residues. The CDR3 sequence: CASSFPREHTGELFF. The CDR3 nucleotides are TGCGCCAGCAGCTTTCCCCGAGAACACACCGGGGAGCTGTTTTTT.

Only a few counts were recorded for this clone. The chain links TRBV11-3 to TRBJ2-2; a possible D gene is TRBD1 (6 bases). The CDR3 has 15 amino acids. CDR1 and CDR2 from the germline V gene are SGHNT and YENEEA. With 6 bases removed from V and 0 bases from J, the gap between germline ends came to 11 bases. Here the CDR3 DNA reads TGTGCCAGCAGTCTACAGGGAACGAACACCGGGGAGCTGTTTTTT. Protein: CASSLQGTNTGELFF.

This rearrangement joins TRBV7-2 to TRBJ2-5; 11 bases agree with TRBD2. The CDR3 has 15 residues. Trimming cost V 2 bases and J 5 bases; bases outside gene matches: 4. Germline-derived CDR1 and CDR2 are SGHTA and FQGNSA. The DNA for the CDR3 is TGTGCCAGCAGCTTACTAGCGGGAGGTAGGGAGACCCAGTACTTC. This codes for CASSLLAGGRETQYF.

V usage is TRBV13 and J usage is TRBJ2-1; 11 bases fit TRBD1. The V gene's germline CDR1 is PRHDT and CDR2 FYEKMQ (reference sequence). With 6 bases clipped from V and 3 bases from J, the junction kept 4 bases outside the gene matches. The CDR3 length is 15 residues. CDR3 sequence: CASRQGQGVYNEQFF. The CDR3 region has the DNA TGTGCCAGCAGACAGGGACAGGGGGTCTACAATGAGCAGTTCTTC. The full variable domain, completed using reference TRBV13 and TRBJ2-1, is AAGVIQSPRHLIKEKRETATLKCYPIPRHDTVYWYQQGPGQDPQFLISFYEKMQSDKGSIPDRFSAQQFSDYHSELNMSSLELGDSALYFCASRQGQGVYNEQFFGPGTRLTVL.

This clone was detected only a few times. DNA of the CDR3: TGTGCCAGCAGCTCTACAGGGTTTGGGTCGGGCGAGCAGTACTTC. Its protein product is CASSSTGFGSGEQYF. The chain has TRBV5-4 and TRBJ2-7, with a weak D call TRBD1 (6 bases). The germline V and J ends were trimmed by 3 bases and 6 bases, with 19 bases remaining between them. CDR3 length equals 15 residues. Per germline, CDR1 SGHNT and CDR2 YYREEE (reference sequence).

The chain has TRBV11-3 and TRBJ2-5, with TRBD1 matching over 7 bases. This CDR3 comprises 15 residues. Losses at the gene ends were 7 bases for V and 5 bases for J; bases not matched to a gene: 13. CDR1 and CDR2 from the germline V gene are SGHNT and YENEEA. The CDR3 DNA is TGTGCCAGCACCAATTACCTCGGGACAGATGAGACCCAGTACTTC. It codes for CASTNYLGTDETQYF.

V is TRBV11-3 and J is TRBJ2-7, with D uncertain. V shed 3 bases and J shed 5 bases, with 8 bases lying between them. The CDR3 runs to 12 residues. CDR1 SGHNT and CDR2 YENEEA come from the germline V gene. CDR3 nucleotide sequence: TGTGCCAGCAGCTTGCTAGGAGACGAGCAGTACTTC. Amino acid sequence: CASSLLGDEQYF.

The chain links TRBV28 to TRBJ2-5; a weak D match, TRBD2 (6 bases). The J call is uncertain, as TRBJ2-7 better fits the DNA end. Germline lookup yields CDR1 MDHEN and CDR2 SYDVKM. The CDR3 has 14 residues. CDR3 sequence: CASRDREPTYEQYF. CDR3 in DNA: TGTGCCAGCAGGGACCGGGAGCCGACCTACGAGCAGTACTTC.